One sample yielded the 24 T cell receptor beta chains listed below, sequenced in a study of cytomegalovirus exposure and HLA in healthy donors. With 60 Vbeta and 13 Jbeta primers, the PCR was carried out. Profiled with immunoSEQ multiplex PCR; TCRdb holds only in-frame clones, not every one. The table has around 170,000 clones, 65% to 90% seen once. The sample was PBMCs. The receptors originated from a man aged 35-49 years in good health and CMV-seropositive.

The V call is TRBV2, the J call TRBJ2-7; a weak D match, TRBD1 (6 bases). The germline CDR1 and CDR2 sequences are SNHLY and FYNNEI. Trimming left V 6 bases short and J 6 bases short, with 15 bases between. CDR3 length equals 13 residues. CDR3 DNA: TGTGCCAGCAGACCCAGGGGACCTTCCGAGCAGTACTTC. Its protein is CASRPRGPSEQYF.

The gene calls are TRBV7-8 and TRBJ1-5; D unclear. Trimming stripped 5 bases from V and 0 bases from J, with 20 bases between. The germline V gene has CDR1 SGHVS and CDR2 FQNEAQ. This CDR3 is 18 amino acids long. The chain's CDR3 is CASSPFTERLDSNQPQHF. CDR3 sequence (DNA): TGTGCCAGCAGCCCATTCACCGAGCGGCTTGATAGCAATCAGCCCCAGCATTTT.

The genes are TRBV9 and TRBJ2-3, with 14 bases aligning to TRBD2. From germline, CDR1 is SGDLS and CDR2 YYNGEE. J lost 7 bases, V lost 5 bases, and 6 bases had no gene match. The CDR3 is made up of 15 amino acids. Here the CDR3 DNA reads TGTGCCAGCAGAGAGACTAGCGGGGGGGAAAATACGCAGTATTTT. Amino acid sequence: CASRETSGGENTQYF.

The CDR3 spells CASSLRDFGHNEQFF. DNA of the CDR3: TGTGCCAGCAGCTTAAGGGACTTTGGGCACAATGAGCAGTTCTTC. This chain uses TRBV5-6 with TRBJ2-1, with a tentative D call TRBD2 (6 bases). This CDR3 is built from 15 residues. Germline CDR1 and CDR2: SGHDT and YYEEEE. V lost 2 bases, J lost 5 bases, and 14 bases lay in between. Full variable domain (missing parts from reference TRBV5-6 and TRBJ2-1): DAGVTQSPTHLIKTRGQQVTLRCSPKSGHDTVSWYQQALGQGPQFIFQYYEEEERQRGNFPDRFSGHQFPNYSSELNVNALLLGDSALYLCASSLRDFGHNEQFFGPGTRLTVL.

The chain is built from TRBV11-2 and TRBJ2-1, with D possibly being TRBD2 (5 bases). The CDR3 spans 11 residues. Trimming removed 4 bases from V and 10 bases from J, with 8 bases in between. Germline V gene sequence: CDR1 SGHAT, CDR2 FQNNGV. The CDR3 DNA reads as TGTGCCAGCAGCTCGGGAACCGAGCAGTTCTTC. Translating gives CASSSGTEQFF.

The gene calls are TRBV5-4 and TRBJ2-7, with TRBD1 identical over 7 bases. Trimming cost V 4 bases and J 5 bases; bases outside gene matches: 3. CDR1 SGHNT and CDR2 YYREEE come from the germline V gene (reference sequence). The CDR3 runs 12 residues. The CDR3 DNA follows: TGTGCCAGCAGCCCGGGACAGAACGAGCAGTACTTC. This codes for CASSPGQNEQYF.

V usage is TRBV6-6 and J usage is TRBJ2-7; a weak D match, TRBD2 (7 bases). The V and J ends lost 7 bases and 5 bases respectively, with 15 bases between them. This CDR3 spans 13 amino acids. Germline-derived CDR1 and CDR2 are MNHNY and SVGAGI (reference sequence). Here the CDR3 DNA reads TGTGCCAGCACTGGTAGGGGGGGGGACGAGCAGTACTTC. It yields the protein CASTGRGGDEQYF.

This rearrangement joins TRBV9 to TRBJ2-5; 8 bases fit TRBD2. This CDR3 has 16 amino acids. The ends lost 2 bases at V and 4 bases at J; junction bases unmatched: 10. In germline, CDR1 is SGDLS, CDR2 YYNGEE. This chain's CDR3 is CASSVVAGGRGETQYF. DNA for the CDR3: TGTGCCAGCAGCGTTGTGGCGGGGGGCCGTGGAGAGACCCAGTACTTC.

This chain connects TRBV5-6 to TRBJ2-1, with D perhaps TRBD1 (6 bases). The germline CDR1 and CDR2 sequences are SGHDT and YYEEEE. The CDR3 runs 12 residues. The V gene lost 5 bases and the J gene lost 9 bases, with 12 bases spanning the gap. CDR3 protein: CASRKGGSEQFF. In DNA form, the CDR3 reads TGTGCCAGCAGGAAAGGGGGAAGTGAGCAGTTCTTC.

The rearrangement uses TRBV4-3 and TRBJ2-4; weak D call: TRBD2 (7 bases). Germline values: CDR1 LGHNA, CDR2 YSLEER. Trimming removed 1 base from V and 7 bases from J, with 23 bases in between. This CDR3 has 18 amino acids. The CDR3 protein is CASSQVALAGGLSNIQYF. The CDR3 DNA is TGCGCCAGCAGCCAAGTGGCCTTGGCCGGGGGGCTCTCGAACATTCAGTACTTC.

This clone was seen more than once but under ten times. Germline and junction disagree at one end, which may indicate a read error. This chain uses TRBV6-1 with TRBJ1-6; 7 bases are a match to TRBD1. The CDR3 sequence is 12 residues long. From germline, CDR1 is MNHNS and CDR2 SASEGT. The CDR3 coding sequence is TGTGCCAGCAGTGAAGTCGACAGGGTGCCATATTTT. It yields the protein CASSEVDRVPYF.

This chain links TRBV6-5 with TRBJ2-7; TRBD1 matches 8 bases. Germline CDR1 reads MNHEY; CDR2 reads SVGAGI. The CDR3 is 15 residues long. The trim removed 6 bases at V and 5 bases at J, leaving 12 bases unmatched. DNA of the CDR3: TGTGCCAGCAGACACACCGGGACAGGAGGGAACGAGCAGTACTTC. As protein: CASRHTGTGGNEQYF.

Here the CDR3 reads CATSRAQGRSYGYTF. The DNA for the CDR3 is TGTGCCACCAGCAGAGCCCAGGGGCGCTCCTATGGCTACACCTTC. The chain links TRBV15 to TRBJ1-2, with D possibly being TRBD1 (6 bases). V shed 1 base and J shed 4 bases, with 13 bases lying between them. Germline loops: CDR1 LNHNV, CDR2 YYDKDF (reference sequence). The CDR3 consists of 15 residues. The full variable domain, its missing parts supplied by reference TRBV15 and TRBJ1-2, is DAMVIQNPRYQVTQFGKPVTLSCSQTLNHNVMYWYQQKSSQAPKLLFHYYDKDFNNEADTPDNFQSRRPNTSFCFLDIRSPGLGDTAMYLCATSRAQGRSYGYTFGSGTRLTVV.

The V and J genes are TRBV30 and TRBJ1-2; 8 nucleotides align to TRBD1. The CDR3 is 14 residues long. Germline assignment: CDR1 GTSNPN and CDR2 SVGIG (reference sequence). V trimming: 4 bases; J trimming: 9 bases; junction bases outside the gene matches: 13. The CDR3 reads CAWIGTGTARSYTF. The CDR3 DNA reads TGTGCCTGGATTGGGACAGGTACCGCTAGGAGCTACACCTTC.

This chain links TRBV6-6 with TRBJ2-5, with TRBD1 identical over 8 bases. Germline assignment: CDR1 MNHNY and CDR2 SVGAGI (reference sequence). J gave up 0 bases and V 6 bases, and 6 bases lay outside the gene matches. The CDR3 has 15 amino acids. CDR3 amino acids: CASSRDRPNQETQYF. The CDR3 nucleotides are TGTGCCAGCAGCCGGGACAGGCCTAACCAAGAGACCCAGTACTTC.

Details on this clone: An end of the junction differs from the germline gene, which may be a read error. V usage is TRBV7-9 and J usage is TRBJ1-1; D may be TRBD1 (6 bases). Germline V CDR1 and CDR2: SEHNR, FQNEAQ (reference sequence). The CDR3 is 12 residues long. The CDR3 is CTSSRGLTEAFF. CDR3 nucleotides: TGTACCAGCTCCAGGGGCCTCACTGAAGCTTTCTTT. The whole variable domain, remainder taken from reference TRBV7-9 and TRBJ1-1, is DTGVSQNPRHKITKRGQNVTFRCDPISEHNRLYWYRQTLGQGPEFLTYFQNEAQLEKSRLLSDRFSAERPKGSFSTLEIQRTEQGDSAMYLCTSSRGLTEAFFGQGTRLTVV.

This clone occurred a few times. The V and J genes are TRBV6-6 and TRBJ1-2; D is unclear. CDR3 size: 13 residues. Germline V CDR1 and CDR2: MNHNY, SVGAGI (reference sequence). V lost 0 bases, J lost 5 bases, and 7 bases lay in between. CDR3 in amino acids: CASSYSPVYGYTF. DNA of the CDR3: TGTGCCAGCAGTTACTCTCCAGTGTATGGCTACACCTTC.

Written as DNA, the CDR3 is TGTGCCAGCAGTGCGGGCTTTAATAGCAATCAGCCCCAGCATTTT. Translation gives CASSAGFNSNQPQHF. The gene calls are TRBV6-5 and TRBJ1-5; D gene unclear. The V end lost 5 bases, the J end lost 0 bases, and 11 bases lay between the germline ends. Germline CDR1 is MNHEY and CDR2 is SVGAGI. CDR3 length: 15 amino acids.

The chain has TRBV5-6 and TRBJ2-1; 7 nucleotides match TRBD2. CDR1 and CDR2 (germline): SGHDT, YYEEEE. CDR3 length: 14 amino acids. V was clipped by 2 bases and J by 9 bases; unmatched bases: 8. The CDR3 region is CASSFIAGEIEQFF. The CDR3 DNA reads TGTGCCAGCAGCTTTATTGCGGGGGAGATTGAGCAGTTCTTC.

The genes are TRBV10-1 and TRBJ1-1; tentative D call: TRBD1 (5 bases). The germline V gene encodes CDR1 WNHNN and CDR2 SYGVQD (reference sequence). Trimming pared 2 bases from V and 0 bases from J, leaving 7 bases between. This CDR3 region has 14 residues. CDR3 sequence: CASSETRVNTEAFF. CDR3 coding DNA: TGCGCCAGCAGTGAGACCAGGGTGAACACTGAAGCTTTCTTT.

This chain connects TRBV2 to TRBJ1-2, with TRBD1 matching over 9 bases. Germline CDR1 and CDR2: SNHLY and FYNNEI. V shed 6 bases, J shed 7 bases, and the junction held 9 bases outside the gene matches. The CDR3 contains 14 residues. The chain's CDR3 is CASSFPGQGRGYTF. For the CDR3, the DNA is TGTGCCAGCAGCTTTCCGGGACAGGGCCGTGGCTACACCTTC.

The chain couples TRBV9 to TRBJ1-5, with a tentative D call TRBD1 (5 bases). The CDR3 loop spans 15 amino acids. V was trimmed by 3 bases and J by 3 bases, leaving 13 bases between them. Germline V gene data show CDR1 as SGDLS and CDR2 as YYNGEE. The CDR3 bases are TGTGCCAGCAGCGCCACTGACAGATACAATCAGCCCCAGCATTTT. This encodes CASSATDRYNQPQHF. The full variable domain, its missing parts supplied by reference TRBV9 and TRBJ1-5, is DSGVTQTPKHLITATGQRVTLRCSPRSGDLSVYWYQQSLDQGLQFLIQYYNGEERAKGNILERFSAQQFPDLHSELNLSSLELGDSALYFCASSATDRYNQPQHFGDGTRLSIL.

The J gene is TRBJ1-2, the V gene TRBV6-6; D gene ambiguous. V was clipped by 6 bases and J by 2 bases, with 16 bases between them. CDR3 length equals 15 residues. Germline CDR1 is MNHNY and CDR2 is SVGAGI (reference sequence). As DNA, the CDR3 is TGTGCCAGCAGACCCGGAGGTGGGCCCAACTATGGCTACACCTTC. It is translated as CASRPGGGPNYGYTF.

This clone was recorded once. This chain uses TRBV28 with TRBJ1-1; D unresolved. CDR1 MDHEN and CDR2 SYDVKM come from the germline V gene. Trimming cost V 4 bases and J 1 base, with 16 bases left between them. The CDR3 extends over 16 amino acids. The CDR3 region has the DNA TGTGCCAGCAGTTCAACGTCCGGGTCCAAGAACACTGAAGCTTTCTTT. It is translated as CASSSTSGSKNTEAFF.